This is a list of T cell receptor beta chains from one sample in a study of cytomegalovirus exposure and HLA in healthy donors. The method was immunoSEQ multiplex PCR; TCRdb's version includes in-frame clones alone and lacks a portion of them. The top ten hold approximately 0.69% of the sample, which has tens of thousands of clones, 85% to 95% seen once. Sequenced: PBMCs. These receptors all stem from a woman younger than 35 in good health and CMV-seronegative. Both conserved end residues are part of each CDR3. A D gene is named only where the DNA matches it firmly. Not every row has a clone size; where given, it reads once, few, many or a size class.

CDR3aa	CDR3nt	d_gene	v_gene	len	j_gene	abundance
CSAARVTEAFF	TGCAGTGCTGCCCGGGTCACTGAAGCTTTCTTT	NA	TRBV20-1	11	TRBJ1-1	NA
CASSPEGTEPSF	TGTGCCAGCAGCCCGGAGGGGACAGAACCGTCCTTC	TRBD1	TRBV13	12	TRBJ1-2	NA
CASSPGQDNPTNEKLFF	TGTGCCAGCAGCCCCGGACAGGATAACCCAACTAATGAAAAACTGTTTTTT	TRBD1	TRBV5-4	17	TRBJ1-4	NA
CASSLGGIEAFF	TGTGCCAGCAGCTTAGGAGGGATTGAAGCTTTCTTT	NA	TRBV7-9	12	TRBJ1-1	once
CASSTQGARVNTEAFF	TGTGCCAGCAGCACTCAGGGGGCAAGGGTGAACACTGAAGCTTTCTTT	TRBD1	TRBV7-9	16	TRBJ1-1	once
CASSLAGGPSWETQYF	TGTGCCAGCAGCTTAGCGGGAGGGCCGTCATGGGAGACCCAGTACTTC	TRBD2	TRBV9	16	TRBJ2-5	NA
CASSQAPWSGNTEAFF	TGCGCCAGCAGCCAGGCTCCCTGGTCTGGGAACACTGAAGCTTTCTTT	NA	TRBV4-1	16	TRBJ1-1	NA
CASTTGVSNQPQHF	TGTGCCAGCACCACAGGGGTGAGCAATCAGCCCCAGCATTTT	TRBD1	TRBV5-8	14	TRBJ1-5	NA
CASSLGTSSYNEQFF	TGTGCCAGCAGCTTAGGGACTTCCTCCTACAATGAGCAGTTCTTC	NA	TRBV11-3	15	TRBJ2-1	NA
CASSVVPSGGARDTQYF	TGTGCCAGCAGCGTAGTCCCTAGCGGGGGGGCCAGGGATACGCAGTATTTT	TRBD2	TRBV9	17	TRBJ2-3	NA
CASSIDRAGEAFF	TGTGCCAGTAGTATCGACAGGGCCGGTGAAGCTTTCTTT	TRBD1	TRBV19	13	TRBJ1-1	NA
CASSAPTGILGTDTQYF	TGTGCCAGCAGCGCGCCCACAGGGATTCTGGGGACAGATACGCAGTATTTT	NA	TRBV7-8	17	TRBJ2-3	NA
CASSEASGETQYF	TGTGCCAGCAGTGAAGCTAGCGGAGAGACCCAGTACTTC	NA	TRBV6-1	13	TRBJ2-5	NA
CASSHGNTGELFF	TGCGCCAGCAGCCACGGGAACACCGGGGAGCTGTTTTTT	NA	TRBV4-3	13	TRBJ2-2	NA
CASSFPRTGSREQYF	TGTGCCAGCAGTTTCCCAAGGACAGGGTCGAGGGAGCAGTACTTC	TRBD1	TRBV28	15	TRBJ2-7	NA
CASSDQTGLNYGYTF	TGTGCCAGCAGCGATCAGACAGGGTTGAACTATGGCTACACCTTC	TRBD1	TRBV11-2	15	TRBJ1-2	NA
CASSLSFKQIEAFF	TGTGCCAGCAGCTTATCGTTTAAACAGATTGAAGCTTTCTTT	NA	TRBV7-9	14	TRBJ1-1	NA
CASSPGLAGDSETQYF	TGTGCCAGCAGCCCCGGACTAGCGGGAGATTCAGAGACCCAGTACTTC	TRBD2	TRBV4-2	16	TRBJ2-5	NA
CASSLNSAYYEQYF	TGTGCCAGCAGCTTAAATAGCGCCTACTACGAGCAGTACTTC	NA	TRBV7-2	14	TRBJ2-7	NA
CASSLDAGTTQYF	TGCGCCAGCAGCTTGGACGCGGGAACTACGCAGTATTTT	NA	TRBV5-1	13	TRBJ2-3	NA
CASRRGGGAPYEQYF	TGTGCCAGTAGGCGAGGCGGGGGGGCCCCCTACGAGCAGTACTTC	TRBD2	TRBV19	15	TRBJ2-7	NA
CASSGQRNQPQYF	TGTGCCAGCAGCGGGCAACGAAATCAGCCCCAGTATTTT	NA	TRBV5-6	13	TRBJ2-3	NA
CASSLASVGPETQYF	TGCGCCAGCAGCTTGGCCAGCGTGGGGCCAGAGACCCAGTACTTC	NA	TRBV5-1	15	TRBJ2-5	NA
CASSGQGIANEQFF	TGTGCCAGCAGCGGACAGGGGATCGCCAATGAGCAGTTCTTC	TRBD1	TRBV9	14	TRBJ2-1	NA
CASSQRASGTDTQYF	TGCGCCAGCAGCCAAAGGGCTAGCGGCACAGATACGCAGTATTTT	NA	TRBV4-1	15	TRBJ2-3	NA
CASSLERNHEQYF	TGTGCCAGCAGCTTAGAGCGGAACCACGAGCAGTACTTC	NA	TRBV7-8	13	TRBJ2-7	few
CASRNRANEQYF	TGTGCCAGCAGGAACAGGGCCAACGAGCAGTACTTC	NA	TRBV27	12	TRBJ2-7	NA
CASSPSNAANEQFF	TGTGCCAGCTCACCATCCAACGCGGCCAATGAGCAGTTCTTC	NA	TRBV18	14	TRBJ2-1	few
CSASGWTDTQYF	TGCAGCGCTAGCGGGTGGACAGATACGCAGTATTTT	TRBD2	TRBV29-1	12	TRBJ2-3	NA
CASRSLAVINEQFF	TGTGCCAGTAGATCACTAGCGGTGATCAATGAGCAGTTCTTC	TRBD2	TRBV19	14	TRBJ2-1	once
CASSQSLALADTQYF	TGTGCCAGCAGTCAGTCACTAGCGCTGGCAGATACGCAGTATTTT	TRBD2	TRBV6-5	15	TRBJ2-3	NA
CASSPATAGGIDTQYF	TGCGCCAGCAGCCCAGCGACTGCGGGGGGTATCGATACGCAGTATTTT	TRBD2	TRBV4-3	16	TRBJ2-3	NA
CASSLKTGGGVQEAFF	TGTGCCAGCAGTTTAAAAACGGGGGGAGGAGTGCAGGAAGCTTTCTTT	NA	TRBV27	16	TRBJ1-1	NA
CASSQGAINEKLFF	TGTGCCAGCAGCCAGGGGGCCATAAATGAAAAACTGTTTTTT	TRBD1	TRBV27	14	TRBJ1-4	NA
CASSFLQGSSPLHF	TGTGCCAGCAGCTTCCTGCAGGGATCTTCACCCCTCCACTTT	NA	TRBV7-9	14	TRBJ1-6	NA
CASSLVLYEQYF	TGTGCCAGCAGTTTAGTTCTTTACGAGCAGTACTTC	NA	TRBV28	12	TRBJ2-7	NA
CASSFYQGGEKLFF	TGTGCCAGCAGTTTTTATCAGGGAGGGGAAAAACTGTTTTTT	NA	TRBV28	14	TRBJ1-4	once
CASSYDRTYEQYF	TGTGCCAGCAGCTACGACAGAACCTACGAGCAGTACTTC	NA	TRBV7-9	13	TRBJ2-7	NA
CASSLVAGGTDTQYF	TGTGCCAGCAGCTTAGTGGCGGGGGGCACAGATACGCAGTATTTT	TRBD2	TRBV11-3	15	TRBJ2-3	NA
CASSTAGTGSSYEQYF	TGTGCCAGCAGCACGGCCGGGACAGGGAGCTCCTACGAGCAGTACTTC	TRBD1	TRBV7-9	16	TRBJ2-7	NA
CASSLGTSSGRTDTQYF	TGTGCCAGCAGCTTAGGTACCTCTAGCGGGAGAACAGATACGCAGTATTTT	TRBD2	TRBV13	17	TRBJ2-3	NA
CASSPGPRDRVNEQYF	TGTGCCAGCAGCCCCGGGCCTCGGGACAGGGTCAACGAGCAGTACTTC	TRBD1	TRBV7-2	16	TRBJ2-7	NA